This T cell receptor beta chain was captured by sequencing in a study of tumor-infiltrating lymphocytes in primary liver carcinoma. This clonotype is medium-sized (0.01 to 0.1%) in the sample. Total RNA and DNA came together from about 21-30 mg of bulk tissue without cell sorting. Treatment of the patients' primary liver carcinoma consisted of surgical resection. Constant-region priming of around 500 ng total RNA yielded TCR beta cDNA. A slightly modified ARM-PCR protocol with three nested multiplex PCR rounds produced these TCR beta libraries. Forward primers for TRBV1-TRBV30 and a C-beta reverse primer served the first two PCR rounds, at roughly 10 cycles each. TCRdb re-called the multiplex PCR reads through MiXCR, storing one row per CDR3 protein. Of around 79,000 distinct CDR3 sequences listed, approximately 69% are singletons. This CDR3 is 15 amino acids long. The V segment lost 4 bases and the J segment 4 bases; nucleotides outside the gene matches: 7.

The gene calls are TRBV12-3 or TRBV12-4 and TRBJ2-7, with 10 positions matching TRBD2. Sequencing was done on a sample of tumor-adjacent normal liver tissue. The origin of this receptor is a man aged 35-49 years with primary liver carcinoma and hepatitis B virus infection. CDR3: CASSSGTSAGYEQYF. In DNA, the CDR3 is TGTGCCAGCAGTTCCGGGACTAGCGCTGGTTACGAGCAGTACTTC.